A single sample gave rise to the 22 T cell receptor beta chains below, sequenced in a study of cytomegalovirus exposure and HLA in healthy donors. 13 Jbeta primers and 60 Vbeta primers were used for the PCR. Sequencing used immunoSEQ multiplex PCR; TCRdb keeps in-frame clones, though not all of them. Of 150,000 to 200,000 clones listed, 68% were seen once; the top ten hold approximately 1.5%. The specimen sequenced was PBMCs. Source of these receptors: a man aged 50 to 60 in good health and CMV-seronegative.

The chain combines TRBV19 with TRBJ2-6; 7 bases agree with TRBD2. The V and J ends lost 7 bases and 1 base, in that order; junction bases with no gene match: 4. From germline, CDR1 is LNHDA and CDR2 SQIVND (reference sequence). This CDR3 contains 15 residues. CDR3 protein: CASTPGGSGANVLTF. Here the CDR3 DNA reads TGTGCCAGTACCCCGGGGGGTTCTGGGGCCAACGTCCTGACTTTC.

This chain links TRBV21-1 with TRBJ2-2; the table's D call, TRBD2, has no DNA check behind it. TRBV21-1 is described as a pseudogene. The CDR3 runs to 14 residues. The CDR3 nucleotides read TGTGCCAGCAGCAAAGGTCTGGAGACCGGGGAGCTGTTTTTT. Translating gives CASSKGLETGELFF.

V gene TRBV5-1 combines with J gene TRBJ2-1, with D possibly matching TRBD2 (7 bases). This CDR3 region has 16 residues. Trimming took 7 bases from V and 4 from J, leaving 21 bases between them. CDR1 and CDR2 (germline): SGHRS, YFSETQ. The CDR3 sequence is CASFFGGLGTYNEQFF. The CDR3 nucleotides read TGCGCCAGCTTCTTCGGGGGGCTAGGAACATACAATGAGCAGTTCTTC.

This clone has just a few counts. This chain links TRBV4-2 with TRBJ2-5; D perhaps matches TRBD2 (5 bases). The J call could be wrong; TRBJ2-7 is a better fit for the DNA end. The CDR3 runs to 15 residues. Looked up from germline, CDR1 is LGHNA and CDR2 is YNFKEQ. The CDR3 region is CASTQESGMAYEQYF. The CDR3 DNA reads as TGTGCCAGCACCCAGGAGAGCGGTATGGCCTACGAGCAGTACTTC.

The chain uses TRBV27 and TRBJ2-5; 8 positions match TRBD1. Germline CDR1 is MNHEY and CDR2 is SMNVEV (reference sequence). V gave up 2 bases and J gave up 4 bases; unmatched junction bases: 0. CDR3 size: 13 residues. The chain's CDR3 is CASSLQGAETQYF. Here the CDR3 DNA reads TGTGCCAGCAGTTTACAGGGGGCAGAGACCCAGTACTTC.

The rearrangement links TRBV19 to TRBJ1-5; 12 nucleotides line up with TRBD1. Germline assignment: CDR1 LNHDA and CDR2 SQIVND (reference sequence). The CDR3 consists of 18 residues. Trimming at V came to 5 bases and at J to 4 bases, leaving 12 bases not matched to a gene. The CDR3 loop is CASSLMGGQGARNQPQHF. Here the CDR3 DNA reads TGTGCCAGTAGTCTAATGGGGGGACAGGGGGCGCGGAATCAGCCCCAGCATTTT.

The chain recombines TRBV7-2 with TRBJ2-5; 7 bases line up with TRBD2. J gave up 3 bases and V 2 bases, and 6 bases lay outside the gene matches. Germline CDR1 and CDR2: SGHTA and FQGNSA. The CDR3 consists of 15 residues. The CDR3 reads CASSLLGGTEETQYF. CDR3 in DNA: TGTGCCAGCAGCTTACTCGGGGGGACGGAAGAGACCCAGTACTTC. Combining the CDR3 with reference TRBV7-2 and TRBJ2-5 gives the whole variable domain GAGVSQSPSNKVTEKGKDVELRCDPISGHTALYWYRQSLGQGLEFLIYFQGNSAPDKSGLPSDRFSAERTGGSVSTLTIQRTQQEDSAVYLCASSLLGGTEETQYFGPGTRLLVL.

This chain connects TRBV7-6 to TRBJ1-3; no definite D call. Looked up from germline, CDR1 is SGHVS and CDR2 is FNYEAQ. The CDR3 is 16 residues long. The V gene lost 5 bases and the J gene lost 0 bases, with 14 bases spanning the gap. CDR3 nucleotide sequence: TGTGCCAGCAGCCCAGGAACACCGGACTCTGGAAACACCATATATTTT. Its translation: CASSPGTPDSGNTIYF.

This rearrangement joins TRBV6-5 to TRBJ2-3; D perhaps matches TRBD1 (5 bases). Looked up from germline, CDR1 is MNHEY and CDR2 is SVGAGI. V was pared by 5 bases and J by 9 bases, with 12 bases between. The CDR3 has 12 residues. The CDR3 DNA reads as TGTGCCAGCAGTACGCTAGGACAAACGCAGTATTTT. It is translated as CASSTLGQTQYF.

In this sample, this clone turned up a few times. V and J are TRBV7-2 and TRBJ2-2; TRBD1 might be the D (5 bases). This CDR3 has 16 amino acids. With 1 base removed from V and 4 bases from J, the gap between germline ends came to 13 bases. Germline loops: CDR1 SGHTA, CDR2 FQGNSA. The CDR3, as DNA: TGTGCCAGCAGCTTAGTTGGTCAGGGCGGCACCGGGGAGCTGTTTTTT. Protein sequence: CASSLVGQGGTGELFF.

The gene calls are TRBV5-1 and TRBJ1-4, with 7 bases that match TRBD1. The germline CDR1 and CDR2 sequences are SGHRS and YFSETQ. The junction had 8 bases not matched to a gene; V was cut back by 0 bases and J by 0 bases. CDR3 length equals 18 residues. The CDR3 spells CASSLVGGGSPTNEKLFF. CDR3 coding DNA: TGCGCCAGCAGCTTGGTAGGAGGGGGCAGCCCAACTAATGAAAAACTGTTTTTT.

The chain links TRBV7-6 to TRBJ2-7, with TRBD2 as a possible D gene (5 bases). V gave up 5 bases and J gave up 0 bases, with 14 bases separating them. Germline lookup yields CDR1 SGHVS and CDR2 FNYEAQ. The CDR3 runs to 15 residues. The CDR3 here is CASSPFGGRSYEQYF. The CDR3 DNA sequence: TGTGCCAGCAGCCCCTTTGGAGGCCGCTCCTACGAGCAGTACTTC.

This clone was detected a few times. The chain has TRBV6-5 and TRBJ1-4; no clear D gene. Germline CDR1 reads MNHEY; CDR2 reads SVGAGI. V was shortened by 8 bases and J by 6 bases, with 4 bases between the two germline ends. The CDR3 covers 10 residues. CDR3 bases: TGTGCCAGCGGCCATGAAAAACTGTTTTTT. Translating gives CASGHEKLFF.

The CDR3 region is CASSWGQRTGGYTF. CDR3 nucleotide sequence: TGTGCCAGCAGCTGGGGACAGAGGACCGGGGGCTACACCTTC. The chain joins TRBV6-1 to TRBJ1-2; 7 bases agree with TRBD1. V trimming: 6 bases; J trimming: 8 bases; junction bases outside the gene matches: 12. This CDR3 is 14 amino acids long. In germline, CDR1 is MNHNS, CDR2 SASEGT.

J is TRBJ1-2 and V is TRBV5-4; 10 positions agree with TRBD1. The CDR3 is 14 residues long. V was clipped by 2 bases and J by 7 bases; unmatched bases: 5. CDR1 is SGHNT and CDR2 is YYREEE in the germline V gene (reference sequence). The CDR3 reads CASSFGTGVAGYTF. The DNA of the CDR3 is TGTGCCAGCAGCTTTGGGACAGGGGTGGCTGGCTACACCTTC.

V gene TRBV2 combines with J gene TRBJ1-2; 8 bases agree with TRBD1. Per germline, CDR1 SNHLY and CDR2 FYNNEI. This CDR3 is 20 amino acids long. V lost 6 bases to trimming and J lost 2 bases; unmatched junction nucleotides: 23. As DNA, the CDR3 is TGTGCCAGCAGCGAAACCCCGGGGGGACAGGACCTACTATCAAACTATGGCTACACCTTC. Translated, it gives CASSETPGGQDLLSNYGYTF.

The genes are TRBV28 and TRBJ1-1; 7 bases fit TRBD1. V was pared by 5 bases and J by 1 base, with 7 bases of the junction left unmatched. This CDR3 contains 15 residues. CDR1 MDHEN and CDR2 SYDVKM come from the germline V gene. CDR3 sequence: CASSEVGGSNTEAFF. The CDR3 DNA is TGTGCCAGCAGTGAAGTAGGGGGCTCGAACACTGAAGCTTTCTTT.

This chain links TRBV27 with TRBJ1-2, with 10 bases identical to TRBD1. The germline gives CDR1 MNHEY, CDR2 SMNVEV (reference sequence). V was clipped by 9 bases and J by 7 bases; unmatched bases: 11. The length of the CDR3 is 14 residues. The CDR3 region has the DNA TGTGCCAGTAAGGGACAGGGGACCACGGGTGGCTACACCTTC. It yields the protein CASKGQGTTGGYTF.

CDR3 amino acids: CAISVPGGAQHF. Here the CDR3 DNA reads TGTGCCATCAGTGTCCCCGGGGGAGCCCAGCATTTT. This sequence joins TRBV10-3 and TRBJ1-5; the D gene is possibly TRBD1 (5 bases). Germline CDR1 ENHRY, CDR2 SYGVKD. V was cut by 4 bases and J by 11 bases, with 12 bases left in between. This CDR3 is 12 amino acids long.

This chain uses TRBV1 with TRBJ1-2; the D call in the table, TRBD1, was not verified against the DNA. TRBV1 is a pseudogene segment. This CDR3 contains 14 residues. CDR3 protein: CTSSQVRQEQGYTF. CDR3 DNA: TGCACCAGCAGCCAAGTAAGACAGGAGCAGGGCTACACCTTC.

This clone was counted between two and nine times. The rearrangement joins TRBV6-5 to TRBJ1-1, with a weak D call TRBD1 (5 bases). The CDR3 runs 15 residues. Looked up from germline, CDR1 is MNHEY and CDR2 is SVGAGI. V dropped 6 bases and J dropped 5 bases, with 19 bases sitting between them. The chain's CDR3 is CASRTFQGRVTEAFF. CDR3 bases: TGTGCCAGCAGAACTTTTCAGGGTAGGGTAACTGAAGCTTTCTTT.

This clone was observed a handful of times. This chain connects TRBV6-6 to TRBJ1-2; D is unresolved. Germline V CDR1 and CDR2: MNHNY, SVGAGI (reference sequence). The CDR3 sequence is 12 residues long. Deletions cut 6 bases from V and 8 bases from J, with 13 bases between. As DNA, the CDR3 is TGTGCCAGCAGGCTCGGGGAACAAGGCTACACCTTC. Translating gives CASRLGEQGYTF.